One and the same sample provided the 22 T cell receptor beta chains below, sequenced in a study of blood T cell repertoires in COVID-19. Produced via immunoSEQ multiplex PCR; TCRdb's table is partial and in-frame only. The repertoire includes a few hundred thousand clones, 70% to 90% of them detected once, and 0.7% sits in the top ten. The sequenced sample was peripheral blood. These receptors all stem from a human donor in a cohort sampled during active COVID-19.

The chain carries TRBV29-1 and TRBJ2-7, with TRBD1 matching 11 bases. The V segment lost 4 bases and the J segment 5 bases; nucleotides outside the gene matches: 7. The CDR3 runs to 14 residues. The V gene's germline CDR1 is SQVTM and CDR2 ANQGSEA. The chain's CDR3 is CSVALGTGGHEQYF. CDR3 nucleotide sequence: TGCAGCGTTGCGCTCGGGACAGGGGGGCACGAGCAGTACTTC.

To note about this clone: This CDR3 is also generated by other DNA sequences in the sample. Here the CDR3 reads CASSLAGDQPQHF. CDR3 DNA sequence: TGTGCCAGCAGCTTAGCAGGGGATCAGCCCCAGCATTTT. The rearrangement links TRBV7-2 to TRBJ1-5; the D gene is possibly TRBD1 (5 bases). Germline lookup yields CDR1 SGHTA and CDR2 FQGNSA. Trimming took off 0 bases at V and 5 bases at J, with 5 bases between the two ends. This CDR3 region has 13 residues.

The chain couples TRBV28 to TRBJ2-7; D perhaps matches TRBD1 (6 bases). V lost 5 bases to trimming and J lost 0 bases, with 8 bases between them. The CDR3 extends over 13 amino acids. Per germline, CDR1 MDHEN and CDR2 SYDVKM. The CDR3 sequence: CASSTTGSYEQYF. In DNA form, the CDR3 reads TGTGCCAGCAGTACGACAGGCTCCTACGAGCAGTACTTC.

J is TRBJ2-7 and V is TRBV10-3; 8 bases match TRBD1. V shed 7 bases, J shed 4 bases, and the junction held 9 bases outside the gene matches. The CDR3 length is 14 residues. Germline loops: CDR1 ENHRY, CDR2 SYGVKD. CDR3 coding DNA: TGTGCCATCACCCCTGGACAGGGTGCTTACGAGCAGTACTTC. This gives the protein CAITPGQGAYEQYF.

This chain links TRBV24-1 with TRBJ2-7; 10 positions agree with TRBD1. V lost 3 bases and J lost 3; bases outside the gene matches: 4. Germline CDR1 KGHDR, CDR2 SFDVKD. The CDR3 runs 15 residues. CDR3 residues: CATSDGDRGLYEQYF. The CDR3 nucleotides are TGTGCCACCAGTGATGGCGACAGGGGGCTCTACGAGCAGTACTTC.

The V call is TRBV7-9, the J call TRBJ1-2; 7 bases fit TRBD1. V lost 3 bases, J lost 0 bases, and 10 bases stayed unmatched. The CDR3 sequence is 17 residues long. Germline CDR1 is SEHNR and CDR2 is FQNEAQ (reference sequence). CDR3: CASSFVRGTEANYGYTF. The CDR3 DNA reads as TGTGCCAGCAGCTTCGTTCGAGGGACAGAAGCTAACTATGGCTACACCTTC.

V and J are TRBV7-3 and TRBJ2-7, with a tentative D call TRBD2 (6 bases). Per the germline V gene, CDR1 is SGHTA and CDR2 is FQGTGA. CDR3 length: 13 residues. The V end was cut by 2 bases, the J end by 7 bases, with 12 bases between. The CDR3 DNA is TGTGCCAGCAGCTTAGCGGCAGGAGGGGAGCAGTACTTC. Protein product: CASSLAAGGEQYF.

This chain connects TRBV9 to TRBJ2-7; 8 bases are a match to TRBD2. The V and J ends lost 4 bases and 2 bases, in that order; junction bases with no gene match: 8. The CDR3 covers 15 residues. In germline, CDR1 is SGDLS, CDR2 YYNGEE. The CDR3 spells CASSPQTSVPYEQYF. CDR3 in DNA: TGTGCCAGCAGCCCGCAGACTAGCGTCCCCTACGAGCAGTACTTC.

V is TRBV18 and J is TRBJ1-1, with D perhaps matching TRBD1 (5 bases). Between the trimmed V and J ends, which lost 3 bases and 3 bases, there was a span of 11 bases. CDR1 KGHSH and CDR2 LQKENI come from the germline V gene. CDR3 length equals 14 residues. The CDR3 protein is CASSPGAPDTEAFF. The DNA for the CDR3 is TGTGCCAGCTCACCTGGGGCGCCGGACACTGAAGCTTTCTTT.

CDR3 nucleotides: TGTGCCAGCAGCGTAGGACGTCTAGCGGGAGGTCCCGGGGATGAGCAGTTCTTC. The encoded protein is CASSVGRLAGGPGDEQFF. This chain connects TRBV9 to TRBJ2-1; 11 nucleotides match TRBD2. The junction had 13 bases not matched to a gene; V was cut back by 0 bases and J by 8 bases. The CDR3 consists of 18 residues. Germline CDR1 reads SGDLS; CDR2 reads YYNGEE.

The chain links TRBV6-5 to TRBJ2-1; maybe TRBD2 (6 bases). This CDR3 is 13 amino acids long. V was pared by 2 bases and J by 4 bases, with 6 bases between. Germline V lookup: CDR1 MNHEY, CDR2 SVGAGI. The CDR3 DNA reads TGTGCCAGCAGTTACGCGGGATACAATGAGCAGTTCTTC. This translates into CASSYAGYNEQFF.

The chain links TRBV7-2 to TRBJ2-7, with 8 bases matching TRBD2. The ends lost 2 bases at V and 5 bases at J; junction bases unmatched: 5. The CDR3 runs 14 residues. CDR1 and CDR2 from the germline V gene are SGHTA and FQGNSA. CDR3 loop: CASSLTGGTDEQYF. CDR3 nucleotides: TGTGCCAGCAGCTTAACGGGAGGGACCGACGAGCAGTACTTC.

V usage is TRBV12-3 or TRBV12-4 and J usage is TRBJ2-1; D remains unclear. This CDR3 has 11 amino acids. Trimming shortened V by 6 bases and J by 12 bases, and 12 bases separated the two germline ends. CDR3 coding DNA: TGTGCCAGCAGCTCTAACCCAGGGCAGTTCTTC. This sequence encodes CASSSNPGQFF.

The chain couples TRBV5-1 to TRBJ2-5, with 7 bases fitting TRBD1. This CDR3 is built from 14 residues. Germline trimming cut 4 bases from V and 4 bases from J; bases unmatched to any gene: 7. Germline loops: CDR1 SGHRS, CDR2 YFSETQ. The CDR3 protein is CASSATGNSETQYF. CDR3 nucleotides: TGCGCCAGCAGCGCGACAGGGAATTCAGAGACCCAGTACTTC.

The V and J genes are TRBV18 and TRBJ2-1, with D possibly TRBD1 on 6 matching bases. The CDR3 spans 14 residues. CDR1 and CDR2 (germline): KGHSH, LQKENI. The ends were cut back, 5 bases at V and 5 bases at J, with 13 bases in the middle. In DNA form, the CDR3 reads TGTGCCAGCTCAGGGGGACAACAGAACAATGAGCAGTTCTTC. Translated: CASSGGQQNNEQFF.

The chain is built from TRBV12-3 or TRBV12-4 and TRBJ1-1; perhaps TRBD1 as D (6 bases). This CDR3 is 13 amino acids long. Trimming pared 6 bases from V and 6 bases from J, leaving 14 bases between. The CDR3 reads CASRGAEASEAFF. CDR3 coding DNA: TGTGCCAGCAGGGGGGCCGAGGCGTCTGAAGCTTTCTTT.

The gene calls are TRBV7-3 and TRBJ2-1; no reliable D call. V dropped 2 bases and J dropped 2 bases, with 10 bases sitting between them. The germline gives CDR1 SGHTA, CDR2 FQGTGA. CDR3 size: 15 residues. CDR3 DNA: TGTGCCAGCAGCTTAGTCGCGAATACCTACAATGAGCAGTTCTTC. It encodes CASSLVANTYNEQFF.

This chain's CDR3 is CASSLGGGTRRSEQYF. The CDR3 DNA sequence: TGTGCCAGCAGCTTAGGTGGGGGGACTAGGCGGAGCGAGCAGTACTTC. This chain uses TRBV7-9 with TRBJ2-7; 8 nucleotides line up with TRBD2. After removal of 1 base from V and 6 bases from J, the junction contained 11 bases not matched to a gene. Germline V lookup: CDR1 SEHNR, CDR2 FQNEAQ (reference sequence). CDR3 length equals 16 residues.

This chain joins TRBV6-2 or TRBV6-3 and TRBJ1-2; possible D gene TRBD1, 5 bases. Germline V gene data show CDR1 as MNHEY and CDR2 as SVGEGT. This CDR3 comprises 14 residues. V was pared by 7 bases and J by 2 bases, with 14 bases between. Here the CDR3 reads CASTPGGSNYGYTF. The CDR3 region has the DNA TGTGCCAGCACCCCGGGGGGTTCCAACTATGGCTACACCTTC.

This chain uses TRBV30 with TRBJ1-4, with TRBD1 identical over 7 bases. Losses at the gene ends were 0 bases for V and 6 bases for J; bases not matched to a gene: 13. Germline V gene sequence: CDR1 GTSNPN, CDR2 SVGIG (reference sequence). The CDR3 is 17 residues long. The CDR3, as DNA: TGTGCCTGGAGTGTCCGATTTGGGACAGTCCGGGATGAAAAACTGTTTTTT. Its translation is CAWSVRFGTVRDEKLFF. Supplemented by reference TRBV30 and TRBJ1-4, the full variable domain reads SQTIHQWPATLVQPVGSPLSLECTVEGTSNPNLYWYRQAAGRGLQLLFYSVGIGQISSEVPQNLSASRPQDRQFILSSKKLLLSDSGFYLCAWSVRFGTVRDEKLFFGSGTQLSVL.

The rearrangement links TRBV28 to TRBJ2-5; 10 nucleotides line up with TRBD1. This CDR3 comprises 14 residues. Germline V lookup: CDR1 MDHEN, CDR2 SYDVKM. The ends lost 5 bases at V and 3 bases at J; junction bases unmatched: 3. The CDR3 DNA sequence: TGTGCCAGCAGTGGTGGACAGGGGGAAGAGACCCAGTACTTC. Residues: CASSGGQGEETQYF. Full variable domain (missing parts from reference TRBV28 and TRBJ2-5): DVKVTQSSRYLVKRTGEKVFLECVQDMDHENMFWYRQDPGLGLRLIYFSYDVKMKEKGDIPEGYSVSREKKERFSLILESASTNQTSMYLCASSGGQGEETQYFGPGTRLLVL.

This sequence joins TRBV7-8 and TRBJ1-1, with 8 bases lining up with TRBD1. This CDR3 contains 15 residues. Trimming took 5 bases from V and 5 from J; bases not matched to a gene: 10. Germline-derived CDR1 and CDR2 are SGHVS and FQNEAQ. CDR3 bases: TGTGCCAGCAGCACCGGGGCAGGGGGCAGGACTGAAGCTTTCTTT. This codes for CASSTGAGGRTEAFF. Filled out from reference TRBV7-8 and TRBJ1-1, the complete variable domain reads GAGVSQSPRYKVAKRGQDVALRCDPISGHVSLFWYQQALGQGPEFLTYFQNEAQLDKSGLPSDRFFAERPEGSVSTLKIQRTQQEDSAVYLCASSTGAGGRTEAFFGQGTRLTVV.